The 28 T cell receptor beta chains given below trace back to one sample, sequenced in a study of cytomegalovirus exposure and HLA in healthy donors. It was with 60 Vbeta and 13 Jbeta primers that the PCR ran. The repertoire was sequenced with immunoSEQ multiplex PCR; TCRdb's copy has only in-frame clones and lacks some. There are about 160,000 clones in the sample; 70% to 90% occur only once, and more than 2% lies in the top ten. Sequencing input: PBMCs. The receptors come from a man younger than 35 in good health and CMV-seropositive.

The chain couples TRBV6-6 to TRBJ2-5; 11 nucleotides agree with TRBD1. This CDR3 has 16 residues. V was clipped by 4 bases and J by 2 bases; unmatched bases: 6. Germline CDR1 and CDR2: MNHNY and SVGAGI (reference sequence). CDR3 sequence: CASSSQGQGVQETQYF. CDR3 in DNA: TGTGCCAGCAGTTCCCAGGGACAGGGGGTTCAAGAGACCCAGTACTTC.

The chain carries TRBV4-3 and TRBJ2-1; the D is unclear. CDR1 is LGHNA and CDR2 is YSLEER in the germline V gene. The ends were cut back, 0 bases at V and 5 bases at J, with 8 bases in the middle. The CDR3 runs to 14 residues. The CDR3 nucleotides read TGCGCCAGCAGCCAAGATCAACTGGACAATGAGCAGTTCTTC. It specifies CASSQDQLDNEQFF.

The chain has TRBV6-5 and TRBJ2-5, with D maybe TRBD1 (6 bases). This CDR3 spans 15 amino acids. Germline V gene lookup returns CDR1 MNHEY and CDR2 SVGAGI. With 5 bases removed from V and 5 bases from J, the gap between germline ends came to 18 bases. The CDR3 DNA is TGTGCCAGCAGTGGGGCATTGGGGGCGCGTGAGACCCAGTACTTC. Its translation: CASSGALGARETQYF.

This clone was counted between two and nine times. The rearrangement uses TRBV4-3 and TRBJ1-6; D uncertain. Germline V gene sequence: CDR1 LGHNA, CDR2 YSLEER. The CDR3 is made up of 17 amino acids. V lost 0 bases to trimming and J lost 3 bases, with 12 bases between them. The CDR3 region has the DNA TGCGCCAGCAGCCAAGATGTGCCAGGAAACTATAATTCACCCCTCCACTTT. Translating gives CASSQDVPGNYNSPLHF.

In this sample, this clone turned up a few times. The chain uses TRBV19 and TRBJ2-6, with 10 nucleotides matching TRBD1. V lost 6 bases and J lost 3; bases outside the gene matches: 11. Germline CDR1 LNHDA, CDR2 SQIVND (reference sequence). This CDR3 is 18 amino acids long. DNA for the CDR3: TGTGCCAGTAGCCTTGCCGGGACAGGGGTAGGTGGGGCCAACGTCCTGACTTTC. It encodes CASSLAGTGVGGANVLTF.

The J gene is TRBJ2-5, the V gene TRBV10-3; TRBD2 agrees at 11 bases. The last part of the DNA fits TRBJ2-7 better; the J call may be wrong. In germline, CDR1 is ENHRY, CDR2 SYGVKD. The CDR3 is 16 residues long. The CDR3 region is CAISEELAGGSYEQYF. The CDR3 DNA reads TGTGCCATCAGTGAGGAGCTAGCGGGGGGTTCCTACGAGCAGTACTTC.

This sequence joins TRBV30 and TRBJ2-7; the D gene is possibly TRBD1 (6 bases). The length of the CDR3 is 14 residues. CDR1 and CDR2 (germline): GTSNPN, SVGIG (reference sequence). V lost 1 base and J 7 bases, leaving 17 bases between the germline ends. The CDR3 nucleotides are TGTGCCTGGAGTGGTAAACAGGGTTCTAGGGAGCAGTACTTC. Translating it yields CAWSGKQGSREQYF.

The CDR3 reads CASSQGGQGARSNQPQHF. Here the CDR3 DNA reads TGCGCCAGCAGCCAGGGGGGACAGGGGGCAAGGAGCAATCAGCCCCAGCATTTT. The chain uses TRBV4-1 and TRBJ1-5; 12 positions match TRBD1. Germline values: CDR1 MGHRA, CDR2 YSYEKL. V trimming: 3 bases; J trimming: 1 base; junction bases outside the gene matches: 7. The CDR3 length is 18 residues.

The chain recombines TRBV6-4 with TRBJ1-6; TRBD1 aligns across 9 bases. The CDR3 covers 15 residues. The germline V gene encodes CDR1 MRHNA and CDR2 SNTAGT. V lost 6 bases and J lost 10; bases outside the gene matches: 10. For the CDR3, the DNA is TGTGCCAGCAGCCGCGGGACAGGGTTGGAGTCACCCCTCCACTTT. Residues: CASSRGTGLESPLHF.

This chain joins TRBV7-3 and TRBJ2-6; D perhaps matches TRBD2 (6 bases). CDR1 and CDR2 (germline): SGHTA, FQGTGA. This CDR3 contains 15 residues. Trimming shortened V by 5 bases and J by 2 bases, and 10 bases separated the two germline ends. DNA for the CDR3: TGTGCCAGCAGCATTAGCGGACCTGGGGCCAACGTCCTGACTTTC. Encoded protein: CASSISGPGANVLTF.

This clone was seen a few times. The rearrangement uses TRBV27 and TRBJ2-7; weak D call: TRBD2 (6 bases). Per the germline V gene, CDR1 is MNHEY and CDR2 is SMNVEV (reference sequence). The CDR3 contains 14 residues. With 4 bases removed from V and 1 base from J, the gap between germline ends came to 11 bases. CDR3 in DNA: TGTGCCAGCAGTTCCTACGGGGGTTCCTACGAGCAGTACTTC. Residues: CASSSYGGSYEQYF.

V gene TRBV5-5 combines with J gene TRBJ2-3, with a weak D call TRBD2 (7 bases). CDR3 size: 16 residues. Germline V gene data show CDR1 as SGHKS and CDR2 as YYEKEE (reference sequence). V was shortened by 0 bases and J by 5 bases, with 16 bases between the two germline ends. CDR3 DNA: TGTGCCAGCAGCTTGGGCGGGGGCCTAGCTGTAGATACGCAGTATTTT. Protein sequence: CASSLGGGLAVDTQYF.

The chain carries TRBV6-5 and TRBJ2-7; possibly TRBD1 for D (6 bases). The germline CDR1 and CDR2 sequences are MNHEY and SVGAGI. The CDR3 length is 13 residues. Trimming cost V 4 bases and J 2 bases, with 9 bases left between them. The CDR3, as DNA: TGTGCCAGCAGTTTCAGGGGACCCTACGAGCAGTACTTC. Amino acids: CASSFRGPYEQYF.

This chain joins TRBV29-1 and TRBJ1-1; 7 bases map to TRBD1. Germline V lookup: CDR1 SQVTM, CDR2 ANQGSEA. Unmatched junction bases numbered 16, after V lost 6 bases and J lost 3 bases. This CDR3 is 16 amino acids long. CDR3 amino acids: CSVRALTAGGYTEAFF. CDR3 nucleotide sequence: TGCAGCGTCAGAGCTCTTACGGCAGGGGGTTACACTGAAGCTTTCTTT. The variable domain in full, with the rest retrieved from reference TRBV29-1 and TRBJ1-1, is SAVISQKPSRDICQRGTSLTIQCQVDSQVTMMFWYRQQPGQSLTLIATANQGSEATYESGFVIDKFPISRPNLTFSTLTVSNMSPEDSSIYLCSVRALTAGGYTEAFFGQGTRLTVV.

The chain is built from TRBV23-1 and TRBJ2-2, with D tentatively TRBD2 (7 bases). TRBV23-1 is designated an ORF whose function remains uncertain. Between the trimmed V and J ends, which lost 3 bases and 0 bases, there was a span of 11 bases. The length of the CDR3 is 16 residues. In DNA form, the CDR3 reads TGCGCCAGCAGTCACCAGGGGAGGGCGAACACCGGGGAGCTGTTTTTT. Protein: CASSHQGRANTGELFF.

The CDR3 sequence is CSGSPLAGINNEQFF. The CDR3 nucleotides are TGCAGCGGATCACCGCTAGCGGGGATCAACAATGAGCAGTTCTTC. J is TRBJ2-1 and V is TRBV29-1; 9 bases are a match to TRBD2. Trimming removed 7 bases from V and 5 bases from J; junction bases left unmatched: 12. The V gene's germline CDR1 is SQVTM and CDR2 ANQGSEA. The CDR3 has 15 amino acids.

This clone was seen more than once but under ten times. The chain links TRBV7-9 to TRBJ2-1, with D possibly matching TRBD2 (5 bases). The CDR3 consists of 17 residues. Germline loops: CDR1 SEHNR, CDR2 FQNEAQ (reference sequence). The V end lost 4 bases, the J end lost 4 bases, and 20 bases lay between the germline ends. CDR3 amino acids: CASSSPPQDGKYNEQFF. The CDR3 coding sequence is TGTGCCAGCAGCTCGCCCCCCCAGGACGGGAAGTACAATGAGCAGTTCTTC.

Concerning this clone: Other DNA sequences in the sample encode the same CDR3. This rearrangement joins TRBV7-9 to TRBJ2-1; D may be TRBD2 (5 bases). Per the germline V gene, CDR1 is SEHNR and CDR2 is FQNEAQ (reference sequence). Trimming pared 0 bases from V and 0 bases from J, leaving 6 bases between. The CDR3 extends over 15 amino acids. The CDR3 nucleotides read TGTGCCAGCAGCTTAGCTGGGAGCTCCTACAATGAGCAGTTCTTC. This codes for CASSLAGSSYNEQFF.

This chain joins TRBV7-9 and TRBJ1-2, with D possibly matching TRBD1 (5 bases). V lost 4 bases, J lost 0 bases, and 9 bases lay in between. The CDR3 contains 14 residues. Germline V gene data show CDR1 as SEHNR and CDR2 as FQNEAQ (reference sequence). CDR3 protein: CASSSGGSNYGYTF. DNA of the CDR3: TGTGCCAGCAGCTCGGGGGGATCTAACTATGGCTACACCTTC.

The chain carries TRBV6-5 and TRBJ1-1; 11 nucleotides line up with TRBD1. V lost 2 bases, J lost 7 bases, and 6 bases stayed unmatched. The length of the CDR3 is 15 residues. Germline V gene sequence: CDR1 MNHEY, CDR2 SVGAGI. CDR3 in amino acids: CASSYGQGAGLEAFF. The CDR3, as DNA: TGTGCCAGCAGTTACGGACAGGGGGCTGGGCTTGAAGCTTTCTTT.

This chain uses TRBV15 with TRBJ2-1; 11 bases match TRBD2. Germline V gene lookup returns CDR1 LNHNV and CDR2 YYDKDF (reference sequence). This CDR3 is built from 15 residues. Trimming cost V 2 bases and J 12 bases; bases outside gene matches: 9. CDR3 sequence (DNA): TGTGCCACCAGCAGATCACTTAGCGGGGGGGCCCCGCAGTTCTTC. This gives the protein CATSRSLSGGAPQFF.

The chain is built from TRBV7-9 and TRBJ2-3; D is perhaps TRBD2 (6 bases). Trimming took off 2 bases at V and 2 bases at J, with 17 bases between the two ends. The CDR3 spans 17 residues. CDR1 and CDR2 (germline): SEHNR, FQNEAQ (reference sequence). For the CDR3, the DNA is TGTGCCAGCAGCTTATCGGAGGGACCCTCGAACACAGATACGCAGTATTTT. Translation gives CASSLSEGPSNTDTQYF.

The chain joins TRBV6-5 to TRBJ2-3; 10 bases are a match to TRBD2. The ends lost 7 bases at V and 5 bases at J; junction bases unmatched: 9. CDR1 is MNHEY, CDR2 SVGAGI, per germline. The CDR3 totals 15 residues. In nucleotides, the CDR3 is TGTGCCAGCACCCCTCCGGGACTAGCGCAAGATACGCAGTATTTT. It is translated as CASTPPGLAQDTQYF.

The chain combines TRBV7-2 with TRBJ1-6; TRBD1 aligns across 9 bases. Germline loops: CDR1 SGHTA, CDR2 FQGNSA. CDR3 length equals 17 residues. V lost 3 bases and J lost 5; bases outside the gene matches: 8. In DNA, the CDR3 is TGTGCCAGCAGCTTTCCGACAGGGGGAACGGATAATTCACCCCTCCACTTT. It is translated as CASSFPTGGTDNSPLHF.

This clone is categorized as medium-sized. J is TRBJ2-7 and V is TRBV13; 12 bases line up with TRBD1. V trimming: 1 base; J trimming: 6 bases; junction bases outside the gene matches: 1. Germline CDR1 reads PRHDT; CDR2 reads FYEKMQ (reference sequence). This CDR3 spans 14 amino acids. Here the CDR3 reads CASSLEGQGAEQYF. DNA for the CDR3: TGTGCCAGCAGCTTAGAGGGACAGGGGGCCGAGCAGTACTTC.

V usage is TRBV6-6 and J usage is TRBJ2-7, with D perhaps matching TRBD1 (5 bases). V lost 0 bases and J 3 bases, leaving 12 bases between the germline ends. This CDR3 has 15 amino acids. The germline V gene encodes CDR1 MNHNY and CDR2 SVGAGI (reference sequence). The CDR3 loop reads CASSYSQGRGYEQYF. The CDR3 DNA sequence: TGTGCCAGCAGTTACTCGCAGGGTCGAGGCTACGAGCAGTACTTC.

This chain links TRBV5-4 with TRBJ2-7; TRBD2 matches at 9 bases. The ends lost 1 base at V and 6 bases at J; junction bases unmatched: 5. Germline values: CDR1 SGHNT, CDR2 YYREEE (reference sequence). This CDR3 spans 14 amino acids. The DNA of the CDR3 is TGTGCCAGCAGCTTGATTGGTAGCGGGAGCGAGCAGTACTTC. Amino acid sequence: CASSLIGSGSEQYF.

The chain employs TRBV5-4 and TRBJ1-1; perhaps TRBD1 as D (5 bases). V gave up 5 bases and J gave up 0 bases, with 14 bases separating them. The CDR3 is 15 residues long. CDR1 and CDR2 from the germline V gene are SGHNT and YYREEE (reference sequence). The CDR3 coding sequence is TGTGCCAGCAGTCAATCCGGGGGACTGAACACTGAAGCTTTCTTT. The encoded protein is CASSQSGGLNTEAFF.